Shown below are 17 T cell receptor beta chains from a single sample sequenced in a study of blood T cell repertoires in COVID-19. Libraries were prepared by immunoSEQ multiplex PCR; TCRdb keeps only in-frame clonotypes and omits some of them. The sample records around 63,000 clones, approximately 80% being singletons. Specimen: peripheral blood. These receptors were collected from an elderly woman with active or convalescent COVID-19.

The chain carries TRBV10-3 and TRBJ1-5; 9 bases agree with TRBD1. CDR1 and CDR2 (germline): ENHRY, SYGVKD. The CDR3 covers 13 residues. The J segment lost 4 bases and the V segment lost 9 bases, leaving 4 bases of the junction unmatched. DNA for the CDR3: TGTGCCATTAAACAGGGGGCGAATCAGCCCCAGCATTTT. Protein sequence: CAIKQGANQPQHF.

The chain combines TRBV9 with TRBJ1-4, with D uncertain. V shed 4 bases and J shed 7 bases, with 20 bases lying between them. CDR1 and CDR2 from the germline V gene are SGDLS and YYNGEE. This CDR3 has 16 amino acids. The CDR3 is CASSSNPGGVGEKLFF. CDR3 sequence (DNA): TGTGCCAGCAGCTCAAATCCGGGCGGGGTGGGTGAAAAACTGTTTTTT.

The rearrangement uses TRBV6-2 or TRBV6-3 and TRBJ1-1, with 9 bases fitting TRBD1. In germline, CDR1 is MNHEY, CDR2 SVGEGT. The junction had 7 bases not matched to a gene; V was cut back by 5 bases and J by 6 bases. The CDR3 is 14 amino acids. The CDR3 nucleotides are TGTGCCAGCAGTACACAGGGGGCGGAGGCTGAAGCTTTCTTT. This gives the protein CASSTQGAEAEAFF.

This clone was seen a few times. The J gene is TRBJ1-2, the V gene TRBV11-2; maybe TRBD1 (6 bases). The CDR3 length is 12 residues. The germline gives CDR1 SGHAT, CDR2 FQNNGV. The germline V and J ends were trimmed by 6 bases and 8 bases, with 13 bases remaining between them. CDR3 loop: CASSYTGKGYTF. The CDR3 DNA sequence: TGTGCCAGCAGTTACACAGGGAAAGGCTACACCTTC.

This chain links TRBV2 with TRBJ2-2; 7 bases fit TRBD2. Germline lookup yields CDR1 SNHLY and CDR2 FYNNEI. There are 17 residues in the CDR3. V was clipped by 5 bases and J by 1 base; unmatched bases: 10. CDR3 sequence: CASSLDIAGMNTGELFF. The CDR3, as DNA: TGTGCCAGCAGTCTTGACATAGCGGGCATGAACACCGGGGAGCTGTTTTTT.

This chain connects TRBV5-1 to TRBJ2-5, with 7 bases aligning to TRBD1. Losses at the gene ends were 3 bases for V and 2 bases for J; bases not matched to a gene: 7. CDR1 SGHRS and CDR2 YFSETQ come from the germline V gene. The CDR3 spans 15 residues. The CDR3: CASSSGTDIQETQYF. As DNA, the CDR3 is TGCGCCAGCAGCTCCGGGACAGATATACAAGAGACCCAGTACTTC.

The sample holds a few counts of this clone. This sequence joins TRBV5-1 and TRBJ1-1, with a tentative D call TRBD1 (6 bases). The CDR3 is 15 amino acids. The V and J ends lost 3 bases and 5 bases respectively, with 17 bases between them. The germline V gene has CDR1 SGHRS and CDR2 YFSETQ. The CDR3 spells CASSSGQPGGTEAFF. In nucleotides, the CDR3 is TGCGCCAGCAGCTCCGGACAGCCCGGCGGGACTGAAGCTTTCTTT. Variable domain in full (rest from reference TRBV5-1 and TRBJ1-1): KAGVTQTPRYLIKTRGQQVTLSCSPISGHRSVSWYQQTPGQGLQFLFEYFSETQRNKGNFPGRFSGRQFSNSRSEMNVSTLELGDSALYLCASSSGQPGGTEAFFGQGTRLTVV.

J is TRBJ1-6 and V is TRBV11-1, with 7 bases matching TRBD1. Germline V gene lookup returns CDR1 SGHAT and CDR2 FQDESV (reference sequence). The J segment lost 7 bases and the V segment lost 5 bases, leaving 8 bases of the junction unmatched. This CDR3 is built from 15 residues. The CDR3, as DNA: TGTGCCAGCAGCGAACAGAGACAGGGCAATTCACCCCTCCACTTT. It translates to CASSEQRQGNSPLHF.

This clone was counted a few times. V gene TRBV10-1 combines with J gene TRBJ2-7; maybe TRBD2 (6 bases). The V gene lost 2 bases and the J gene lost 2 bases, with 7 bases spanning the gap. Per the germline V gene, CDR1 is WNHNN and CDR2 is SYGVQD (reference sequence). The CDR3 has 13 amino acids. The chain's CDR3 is CASSEAGTYEQYF. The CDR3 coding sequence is TGCGCCAGCAGTGAGGCGGGAACCTACGAGCAGTACTTC.

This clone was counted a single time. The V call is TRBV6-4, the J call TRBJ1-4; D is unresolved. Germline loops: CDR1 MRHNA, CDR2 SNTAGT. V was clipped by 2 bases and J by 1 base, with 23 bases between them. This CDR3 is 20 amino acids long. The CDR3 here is CASSDEVFPELGKTNEKLFF. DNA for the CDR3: TGTGCCAGCAGTGACGAGGTCTTCCCGGAGTTGGGTAAAACTAATGAAAAACTGTTTTTT.

This CDR3 is CASSLGGYEQYF. In nucleotides, the CDR3 is TGTGCCAGCAGCTTGGGAGGCTACGAGCAGTACTTC. V and J are TRBV5-6 and TRBJ2-7; D not certain. The CDR3 length is 12 residues. The germline gives CDR1 SGHDT, CDR2 YYEEEE. V lost 0 bases and J lost 3, with 4 bases in between.

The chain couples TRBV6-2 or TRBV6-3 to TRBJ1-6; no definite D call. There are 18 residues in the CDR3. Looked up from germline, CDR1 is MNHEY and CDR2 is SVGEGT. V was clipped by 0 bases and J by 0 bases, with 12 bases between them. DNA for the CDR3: TGTGCCAGCAGTTACTCCCTGTGGGAGAGCTCCTATAATTCACCCCTCCACTTT. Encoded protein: CASSYSLWESSYNSPLHF.

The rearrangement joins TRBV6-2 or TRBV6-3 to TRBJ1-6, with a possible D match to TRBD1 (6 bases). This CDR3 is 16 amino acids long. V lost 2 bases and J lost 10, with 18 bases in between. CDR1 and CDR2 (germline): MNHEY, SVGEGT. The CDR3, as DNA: TGTGCCAGCAGTTACGGATCCGCAGGGGAAGGATCACCCCTCCACTTT. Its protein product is CASSYGSAGEGSPLHF.

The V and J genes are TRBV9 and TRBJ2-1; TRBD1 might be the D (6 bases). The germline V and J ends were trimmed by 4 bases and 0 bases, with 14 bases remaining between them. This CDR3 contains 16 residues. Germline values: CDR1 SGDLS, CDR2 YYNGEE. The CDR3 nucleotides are TGTGCCAGCAGCCCTTCCGACAGGAGCTCCTACAATGAGCAGTTCTTC. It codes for CASSPSDRSSYNEQFF.

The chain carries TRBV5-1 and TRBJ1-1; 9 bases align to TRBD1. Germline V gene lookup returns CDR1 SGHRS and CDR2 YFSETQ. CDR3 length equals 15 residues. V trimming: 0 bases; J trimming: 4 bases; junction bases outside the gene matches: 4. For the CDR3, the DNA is TGCGCCAGCAGCTTGGGAGGACAGGGGCCCACTGAAGCTTTCTTT. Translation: CASSLGGQGPTEAFF.

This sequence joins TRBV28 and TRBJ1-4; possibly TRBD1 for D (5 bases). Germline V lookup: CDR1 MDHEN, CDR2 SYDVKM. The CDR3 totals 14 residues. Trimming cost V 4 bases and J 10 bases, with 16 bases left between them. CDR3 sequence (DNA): TGTGCCAGCAGTTCCGGGACTGCTCCGGGAAAACTGTTTTTT. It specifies CASSSGTAPGKLFF.

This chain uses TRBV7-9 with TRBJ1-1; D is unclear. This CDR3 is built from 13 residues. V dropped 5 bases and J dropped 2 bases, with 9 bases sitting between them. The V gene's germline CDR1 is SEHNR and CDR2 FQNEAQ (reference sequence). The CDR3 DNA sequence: TGTGCCAGCAGCGGGCTCGGCAACACTGAAGCTTTCTTT. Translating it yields CASSGLGNTEAFF.